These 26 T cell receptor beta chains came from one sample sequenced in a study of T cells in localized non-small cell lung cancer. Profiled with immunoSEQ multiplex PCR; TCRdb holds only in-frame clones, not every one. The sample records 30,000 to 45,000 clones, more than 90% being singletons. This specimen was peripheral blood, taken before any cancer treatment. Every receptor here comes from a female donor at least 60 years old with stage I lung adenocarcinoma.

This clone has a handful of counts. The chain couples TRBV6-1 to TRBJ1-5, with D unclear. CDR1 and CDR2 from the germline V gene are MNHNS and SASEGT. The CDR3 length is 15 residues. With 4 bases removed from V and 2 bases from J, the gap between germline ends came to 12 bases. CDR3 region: CASSVAQTGNQPQHF. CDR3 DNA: TGTGCCAGCAGTGTAGCGCAGACGGGCAATCAGCCCCAGCATTTT.

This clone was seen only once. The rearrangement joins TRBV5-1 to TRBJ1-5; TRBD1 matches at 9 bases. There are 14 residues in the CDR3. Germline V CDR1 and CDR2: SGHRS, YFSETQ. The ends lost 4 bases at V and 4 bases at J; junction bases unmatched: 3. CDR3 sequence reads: CASSPGQGNQPQHF. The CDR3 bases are TGCGCCAGCAGCCCTGGACAGGGGAATCAGCCCCAGCATTTT.

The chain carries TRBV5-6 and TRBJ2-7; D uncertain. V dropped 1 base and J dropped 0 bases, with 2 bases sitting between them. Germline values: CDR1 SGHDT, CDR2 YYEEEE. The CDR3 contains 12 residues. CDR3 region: CASSLSSYEQYV. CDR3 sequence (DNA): TGTGCCAGCAGCTTGAGCTCCTACGAGCAGTACGTC.

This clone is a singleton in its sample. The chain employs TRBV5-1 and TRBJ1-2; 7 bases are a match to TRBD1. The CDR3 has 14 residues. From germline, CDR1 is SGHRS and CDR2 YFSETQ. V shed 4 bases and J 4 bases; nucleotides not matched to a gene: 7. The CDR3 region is CASSPEGQLYGYTF. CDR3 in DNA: TGCGCCAGCAGCCCGGAGGGACAGCTCTATGGCTACACCTTC.

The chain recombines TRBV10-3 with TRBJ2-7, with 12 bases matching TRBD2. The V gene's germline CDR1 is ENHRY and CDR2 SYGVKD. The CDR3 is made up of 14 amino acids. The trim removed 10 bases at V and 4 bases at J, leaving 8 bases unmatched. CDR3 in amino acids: CATGVLAGGYEQYV. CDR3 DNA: TGTGCCACCGGGGTACTAGCGGGGGGATACGAGCAGTACGTC.

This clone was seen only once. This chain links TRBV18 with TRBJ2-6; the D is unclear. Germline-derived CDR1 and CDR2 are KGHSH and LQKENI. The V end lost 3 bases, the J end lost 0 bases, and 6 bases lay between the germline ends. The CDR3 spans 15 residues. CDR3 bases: TGTGCCAGCTCACCGGGGATCTCTGGGGCCAACGTCCTGACTTTC. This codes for CASSPGISGANVLTF. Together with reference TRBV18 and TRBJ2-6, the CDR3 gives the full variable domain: NAGVMQNPRHLVRRRGQEARLRCSPMKGHSHVYWYRQLPEEGLKFMVYLQKENIIDESGMPKERFSAEFPKEGPSILRIQQVVRGDSAAYFCASSPGISGANVLTFGAGSRLTVL.

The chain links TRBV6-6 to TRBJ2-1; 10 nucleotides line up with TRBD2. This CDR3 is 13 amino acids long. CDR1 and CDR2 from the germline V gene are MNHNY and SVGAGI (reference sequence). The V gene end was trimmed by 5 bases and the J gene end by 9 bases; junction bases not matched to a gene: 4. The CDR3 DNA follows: TGTGCCAGCAGTCGGACTAGCGGTTTTGAGCAGTTCTTC. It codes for CASSRTSGFEQFF.

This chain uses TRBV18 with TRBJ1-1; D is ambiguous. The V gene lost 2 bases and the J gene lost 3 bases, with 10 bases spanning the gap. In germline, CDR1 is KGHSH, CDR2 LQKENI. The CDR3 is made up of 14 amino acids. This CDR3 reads CASSPGYGDTEAFF. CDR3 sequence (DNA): TGTGCCAGCTCACCAGGGTATGGCGACACTGAAGCTTTCTTT.

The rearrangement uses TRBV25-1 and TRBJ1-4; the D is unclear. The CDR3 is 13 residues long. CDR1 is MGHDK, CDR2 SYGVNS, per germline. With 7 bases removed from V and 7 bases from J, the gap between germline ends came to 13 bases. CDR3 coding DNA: TGTGCCAGCACTACCACGGGCGTTGAAAAACTGTTTTTT. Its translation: CASTTTGVEKLFF.

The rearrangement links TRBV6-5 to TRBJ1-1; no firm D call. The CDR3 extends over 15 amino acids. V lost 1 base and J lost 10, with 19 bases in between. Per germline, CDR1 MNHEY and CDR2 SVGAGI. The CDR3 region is CASSYYNTGSRGAFF. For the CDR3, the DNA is TGTGCCAGCAGTTACTATAACACCGGATCCCGAGGAGCTTTCTTT.

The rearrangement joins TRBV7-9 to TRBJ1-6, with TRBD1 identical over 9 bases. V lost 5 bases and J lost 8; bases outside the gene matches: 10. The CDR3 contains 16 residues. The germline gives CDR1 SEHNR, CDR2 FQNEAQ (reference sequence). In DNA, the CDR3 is TGTGCCAGCAGCCCTCCCGGACAGGGGCAGGATTCACCCCTCCACTTT. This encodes CASSPPGQGQDSPLHF.

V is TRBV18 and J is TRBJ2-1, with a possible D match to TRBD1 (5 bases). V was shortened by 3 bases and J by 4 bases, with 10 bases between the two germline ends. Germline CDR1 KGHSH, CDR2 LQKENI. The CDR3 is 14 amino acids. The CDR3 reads CASSPATGYNEQFF. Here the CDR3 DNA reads TGTGCCAGCTCACCGGCCACAGGATACAATGAGCAGTTCTTC.

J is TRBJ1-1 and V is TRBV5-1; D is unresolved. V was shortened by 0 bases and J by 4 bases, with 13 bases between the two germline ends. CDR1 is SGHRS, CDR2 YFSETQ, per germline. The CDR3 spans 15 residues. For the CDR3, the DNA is TGCGCCAGCAGCTTGGTGGTCAGAGGGAGCACTGAAGCTTTCTTT. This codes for CASSLVVRGSTEAFF.

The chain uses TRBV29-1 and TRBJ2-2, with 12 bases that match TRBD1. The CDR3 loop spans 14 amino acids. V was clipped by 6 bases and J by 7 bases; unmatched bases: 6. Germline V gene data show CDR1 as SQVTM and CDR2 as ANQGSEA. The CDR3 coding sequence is TGCAGCGTGGGGGACAGGGGGCGAAGCGGGGAGCTGTTTTTT. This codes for CSVGDRGRSGELFF.

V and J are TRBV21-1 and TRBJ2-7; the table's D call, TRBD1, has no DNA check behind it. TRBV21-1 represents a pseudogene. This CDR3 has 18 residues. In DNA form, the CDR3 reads TGTGCCAGCAGCAAAGTCAAACCGGGACAGGACTTTTCCTACGAGCAGTACGTC. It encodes CASSKVKPGQDFSYEQYV.

CDR3 nucleotides: TGTGCCAGCAGTTTATACCCAGTAGGGGGGGTTAACTATGGCTACACCTTC. It is translated as CASSLYPVGGVNYGYTF. The chain uses TRBV28 and TRBJ1-2; D is possibly TRBD1 (6 bases). Germline CDR1 MDHEN, CDR2 SYDVKM. The CDR3 is made up of 17 amino acids. The ends were cut back, 1 base at V and 1 base at J, with 16 bases in the middle.

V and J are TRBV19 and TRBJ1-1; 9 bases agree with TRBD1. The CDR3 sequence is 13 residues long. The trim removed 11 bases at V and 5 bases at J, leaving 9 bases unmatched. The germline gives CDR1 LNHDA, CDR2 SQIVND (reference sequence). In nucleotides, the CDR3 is TGTGCCGCAACAGGGGGCGCGAGAACTGAAGCTTTCTTT. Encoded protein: CAATGGARTEAFF.

CDR3 DNA sequence: TGTGCCAGCTTGAGGGGGGAGAACACTGAAGCTTTCTTT. As protein: CASLRGENTEAFF. The chain joins TRBV6-1 to TRBJ1-1; D perhaps matches TRBD1 (6 bases). Germline lookup yields CDR1 MNHNS and CDR2 SASEGT. This CDR3 region has 13 residues. V lost 8 bases and J 1 base, leaving 11 bases between the germline ends.

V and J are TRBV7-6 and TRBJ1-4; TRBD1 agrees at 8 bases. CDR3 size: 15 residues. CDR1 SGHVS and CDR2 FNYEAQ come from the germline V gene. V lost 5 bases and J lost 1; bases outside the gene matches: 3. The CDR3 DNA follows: TGTGCCAGCAGCATTACAGGGGGAACTAATGAAAAACTGTTTTTT. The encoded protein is CASSITGGTNEKLFF.

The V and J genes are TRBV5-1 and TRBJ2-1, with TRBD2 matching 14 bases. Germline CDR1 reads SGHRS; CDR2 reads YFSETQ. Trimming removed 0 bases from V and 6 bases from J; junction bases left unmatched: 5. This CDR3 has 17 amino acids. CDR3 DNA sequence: TGCGCCAGCAGCTTGGGACTAGCGGGGGGGTATCCCAATGAGCAGTTCTTC. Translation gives CASSLGLAGGYPNEQFF.

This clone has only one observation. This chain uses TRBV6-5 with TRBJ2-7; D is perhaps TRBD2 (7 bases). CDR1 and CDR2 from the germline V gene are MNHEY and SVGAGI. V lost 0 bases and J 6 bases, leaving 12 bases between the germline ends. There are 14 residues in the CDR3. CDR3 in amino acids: CASSYSKGGGEQYV. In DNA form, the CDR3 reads TGTGCCAGCAGTTACTCGAAGGGAGGGGGCGAGCAGTACGTC.

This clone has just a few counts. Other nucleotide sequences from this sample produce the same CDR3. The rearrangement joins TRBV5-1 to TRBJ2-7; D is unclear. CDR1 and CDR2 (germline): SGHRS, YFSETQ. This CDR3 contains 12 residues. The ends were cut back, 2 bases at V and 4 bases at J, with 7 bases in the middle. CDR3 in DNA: TGCGCCAGCAGCTTAGAAGGGTACGAGCAGTACTTC. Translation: CASSLEGYEQYF.

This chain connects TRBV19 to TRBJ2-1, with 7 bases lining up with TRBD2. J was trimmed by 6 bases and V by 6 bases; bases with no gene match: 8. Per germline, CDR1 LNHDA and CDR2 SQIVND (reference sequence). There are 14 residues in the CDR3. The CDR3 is CASRVTSSGNEQFF. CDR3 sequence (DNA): TGTGCCAGTAGGGTGACTAGCAGTGGCAATGAGCAGTTCTTC.

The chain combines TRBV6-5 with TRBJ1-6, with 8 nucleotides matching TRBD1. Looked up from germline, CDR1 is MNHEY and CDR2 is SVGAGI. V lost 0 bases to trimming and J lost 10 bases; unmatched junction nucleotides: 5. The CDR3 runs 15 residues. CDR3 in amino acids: CASSYSDRAGSPLHF. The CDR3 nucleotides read TGTGCCAGCAGTTACTCGGACAGGGCCGGGTCACCCCTCCACTTT.

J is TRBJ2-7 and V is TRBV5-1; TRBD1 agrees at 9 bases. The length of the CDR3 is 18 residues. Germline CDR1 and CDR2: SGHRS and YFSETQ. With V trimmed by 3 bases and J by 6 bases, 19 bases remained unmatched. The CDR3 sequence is CASSSTGGGWGAASEQYF. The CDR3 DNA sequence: TGCGCCAGCAGCTCCACAGGGGGCGGATGGGGGGCTGCATCCGAGCAGTACTTC.

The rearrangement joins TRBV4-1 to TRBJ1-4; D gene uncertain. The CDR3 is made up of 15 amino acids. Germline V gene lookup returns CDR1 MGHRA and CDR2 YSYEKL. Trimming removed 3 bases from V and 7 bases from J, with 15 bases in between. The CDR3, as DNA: TGCGCCAGCAGCCAGGGTCCCGGCTTAGTTGAAAAACTGTTTTTT. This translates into CASSQGPGLVEKLFF.